These 31 T cell receptor beta chains came from one sample sequenced in a study of CD8 T cells in ankylosing spondylitis. Each CDR3 protein is one row after TCRdb ran MiXCR on the 5' RACE reads. The table lists roughly 150,000 distinct CDR3 sequences, approximately 7.4% of them singletons. The sequenced sample was blood, either unsorted or a sorted T cell fraction (not recorded which). All receptors come from a female donor with ankylosing spondylitis or in good health (not recorded which).

This clonotype was seen ten or more times. The chain uses TRBV5-1 and TRBJ2-7, with 9 positions matching TRBD1. The CDR3 length is 14 residues. Germline trimming cut 3 bases from V and 2 bases from J; bases unmatched to any gene: 3. Germline loops: CDR1 SGHRS, CDR2 YFSETQ. Written as DNA, the CDR3 is TGCGCCAGCAGCTCCGGGACAGGGACCTACGAGCAGTACTTC. This gives the protein CASSSGTGTYEQYF.

This clonotype has at least ten counts. The rearrangement uses TRBV12-3 or TRBV12-4 and TRBJ1-2; 7 bases agree with TRBD1. This CDR3 has 15 residues. With 5 bases clipped from V and 4 bases from J, the junction kept 10 bases outside the gene matches. DNA for the CDR3: TGTGCCAGCAGTCCGACAGGGACCACCATCTATGGCTACACCTTC. Its protein is CASSPTGTTIYGYTF.

This clonotype was detected many times. The rearrangement uses TRBV20-1 and TRBJ2-7, with 7 bases aligning to TRBD2. The CDR3 length is 15 residues. The V segment lost 0 bases and the J segment 5 bases; nucleotides outside the gene matches: 10. The germline CDR1 and CDR2 sequences are DFQATT and SNEGSKA (reference sequence). CDR3 nucleotides: TGCAGTGCTAGAGAGCGGGGGACTCGCCCCGACGAGCAGTACTTC. It yields the protein CSARERGTRPDEQYF.

This clonotype was seen ten or more times. At one of its ends the junction is not consistent with the germline gene, which may arise from a read error. This rearrangement joins TRBV5-1 to TRBJ2-1; 12 bases agree with TRBD2. Germline values: CDR1 SGHRS, CDR2 YFSETQ. This CDR3 spans 14 amino acids. CDR3: CASRLASGGGEQFF. The CDR3, as DNA: TGCGCCAGCAGATTGGCTAGCGGGGGGGGTGAGCAGTTCTTC.

This clonotype was detected a few times. The V and J genes are TRBV7-2 and TRBJ1-5; D is unclear. Germline V gene lookup returns CDR1 SGHTA and CDR2 FQGNSA. V gave up 5 bases and J gave up 2 bases, with 13 bases separating them. The CDR3 sequence is 15 residues long. The CDR3 is CASSHRTLGNQPQHF. CDR3 coding DNA: TGTGCCAGCAGCCACCGGACCCTTGGCAATCAGCCCCAGCATTTT.

This clonotype occurred many times. The chain carries TRBV7-6 and TRBJ2-7; D is perhaps TRBD1 (6 bases). The V gene lost 5 bases and the J gene lost 5 bases, with 22 bases spanning the gap. Looked up from germline, CDR1 is SGHVS and CDR2 is FNYEAQ. The CDR3 is 16 residues long. This CDR3 reads CASSPIASGVGNEQYF. CDR3 nucleotide sequence: TGTGCCAGCAGCCCCATTGCGTCAGGGGTAGGAAACGAGCAGTACTTC.

This CDR3 is CSGSGVMGETQYF. Here the CDR3 DNA reads TGCAGCGGTTCTGGGGTGATGGGAGAGACCCAGTACTTC. The V gene is TRBV29-1, the J gene TRBJ2-5; no clear D gene. CDR3 length: 13 residues. CDR1 is SQVTM and CDR2 is ANQGSEA in the germline V gene. The ends were cut back, 7 bases at V and 4 bases at J, with 16 bases in the middle. Full variable domain (rest looked up from reference TRBV29-1 and TRBJ2-5): SAVISQKPSRDICQRGTSLTIQCQVDSQVTMMFWYRQQPGQSLTLIATANQGSEATYESGFVIDKFPISRPNLTFSTLTVSNMSPEDSSIYLCSGSGVMGETQYFGPGTRLLVL.

This clonotype has ten or more counts. The chain combines TRBV6-4 with TRBJ2-1; TRBD2 aligns across 9 bases. The length of the CDR3 is 16 residues. The ends lost 4 bases at V and 4 bases at J; junction bases unmatched: 8. Germline CDR1 and CDR2: MRHNA and SNTAGT. The CDR3 nucleotides read TGTGCCAGCAGTGTAGCCACTAGCGGGCATTACAATGAGCAGTTCTTC. It is translated as CASSVATSGHYNEQFF.

The table lists this clonotype with a count of one. The rearrangement links TRBV4-1 to TRBJ1-5, with D unclear. The germline V gene encodes CDR1 MGHRA and CDR2 YSYEKL. With 0 bases removed from V and 6 bases from J, the gap between germline ends came to 9 bases. The CDR3 loop spans 14 amino acids. CDR3 amino acids: CASSQDPGSQPQHF. CDR3 bases: TGCGCCAGCAGCCAAGACCCGGGGAGTCAGCCCCAGCATTTT.

This clonotype was observed at least ten times. The genes are TRBV7-2 and TRBJ1-2, with TRBD1 as a possible D gene (6 bases). Germline CDR1 is SGHTA and CDR2 is FQGNSA. V was trimmed by 3 bases and J by 1 base, leaving 15 bases between them. This CDR3 region has 16 residues. This CDR3 is CASSFLPGASNYGYTF. For the CDR3, the DNA is TGTGCCAGCAGCTTTCTGCCAGGGGCTAGTAACTATGGCTACACCTTC.

For this clonotype: With a much larger clone just one base away, this may be a read error. V is TRBV9 and J is TRBJ2-3, with D unclear. This CDR3 has 12 amino acids. CDR1 SGDLS and CDR2 YYNGEE come from the germline V gene. Trimming stripped 0 bases from V and 3 bases from J, with 2 bases between. CDR3 in DNA: TGTGCCAGCAGCGTAGGGACAGATACGCAGTATTTT. Its translation: CASSVGTDTQYF.

This clonotype was picked up many times. J is TRBJ2-7 and V is TRBV12-3 or TRBV12-4; tentatively, D is TRBD1 or TRBD2 (5 bases each). V was trimmed by 4 bases and J by 3 bases, leaving 16 bases between them. There are 15 residues in the CDR3. The CDR3 bases are TGTGCCAGCAGTTCGGGACCACGGGATGTCTACGAGCAGTACTTC. Amino acids: CASSSGPRDVYEQYF.

This clonotype was detected only a few times. The J gene is TRBJ2-5, the V gene TRBV19; 11 bases align to TRBD1. CDR3 size: 14 residues. V lost 7 bases to trimming and J lost 3 bases; unmatched junction nucleotides: 4. CDR1 and CDR2 from the germline V gene are LNHDA and SQIVND (reference sequence). In DNA form, the CDR3 reads TGTGCCAGTACTCCGGGACAGGGGGAAGAGACCCAGTACTTC. This gives the protein CASTPGQGEETQYF.

The rearrangement joins TRBV7-9 to TRBJ2-1; a possible D gene is TRBD1 (6 bases). The germline CDR1 and CDR2 sequences are SEHNR and FQNEAQ (reference sequence). This CDR3 is 13 amino acids long. Trimming removed 5 bases from V and 7 bases from J, with 12 bases in between. The CDR3 sequence is CASSRYRENEQFF. The CDR3 nucleotides read TGTGCCAGCAGCAGATACAGGGAGAATGAGCAGTTCTTC. The variable domain in full, with the rest retrieved from reference TRBV7-9 and TRBJ2-1, is DTGVSQNPRHKITKRGQNVTFRCDPISEHNRLYWYRQTLGQGPEFLTYFQNEAQLEKSRLLSDRFSAERPKGSFSTLEIQRTEQGDSAMYLCASSRYRENEQFFGPGTRLTVL.

The table lists this clonotype with many counts. This sequence joins TRBV5-1 and TRBJ2-5; D may be TRBD2 (5 bases). Germline V gives CDR1 SGHRS, CDR2 YFSETQ. The V end lost 4 bases, the J end lost 7 bases, and 17 bases lay between the germline ends. CDR3 length equals 14 residues. The CDR3 DNA sequence: TGCGCCAGCAGCCCTTACAAGGGAGCAGTGACCCAGTACTTC. Translated: CASSPYKGAVTQYF.

This clonotype was recorded many times. The chain is built from TRBV7-2 and TRBJ1-2; D might be TRBD1 (5 bases). Per the germline V gene, CDR1 is SGHTA and CDR2 is FQGNSA. V lost 1 base and J lost 4, with 13 bases in between. The CDR3 totals 15 residues. CDR3 in DNA: TGTGCCAGCAGCTTAGACGGGGCCTCCACCTATGGCTACACCTTC. Translated, it gives CASSLDGASTYGYTF.

This clonotype was observed many times. The V gene is TRBV7-2, the J gene TRBJ1-2, with D perhaps TRBD1 (6 bases). Germline V lookup: CDR1 SGHTA, CDR2 FQGNSA. This CDR3 region has 13 residues. V lost 5 bases and J lost 7, with 14 bases in between. The CDR3 DNA follows: TGTGCCAGCAGCCAATCCCGGGACACTGGCTACACCTTC. Its protein product is CASSQSRDTGYTF.

This clonotype was seen ten or more times. The CDR3 protein is CASSYLAGANTGELFF. As DNA, the CDR3 is TGCGCCAGCAGCTACTTAGCGGGGGCGAACACCGGGGAGCTGTTTTTT. The chain combines TRBV5-1 with TRBJ2-2, with TRBD2 identical over 9 bases. The CDR3 has 16 residues. Germline values: CDR1 SGHRS, CDR2 YFSETQ. The V gene end was trimmed by 3 bases and the J gene end by 0 bases; junction bases not matched to a gene: 3.

In regard to this clonotype: At one end, the junction sequence differs from germline, possibly due to a read error. The rearrangement links TRBV3-1 to TRBJ2-7; TRBD1 aligns across 11 bases. Germline CDR1 and CDR2: LGHDT and YNNKEL (reference sequence). The CDR3 has 14 amino acids. The CDR3 coding sequence is TGTGCCGGCAGCCTCGGACAGGGGGCGTCCGAGCAGTACTTC. Translated: CAGSLGQGASEQYF.

This clonotype was observed at least ten times. The chain combines TRBV29-1 with TRBJ2-1; D tentatively reads TRBD1 or TRBD2 (5 bases each). The V gene lost 2 bases and the J gene lost 15 bases, with 17 bases spanning the gap. Looked up from germline, CDR1 is SQVTM and CDR2 is ANQGSEA. The CDR3 sequence is 12 residues long. DNA of the CDR3: TGCAGCGTTGAAAGAGGGACCGCTCGGCGGTTCTTC. It encodes CSVERGTARRFF.

The chain has TRBV6-5 and TRBJ2-3, with TRBD2 as a possible D gene (6 bases). V lost 4 bases and J lost 2, with 10 bases in between. Germline V gene sequence: CDR1 MNHEY, CDR2 SVGAGI. The CDR3 loop spans 14 amino acids. The CDR3 sequence is CASSSGLITDTQYF. DNA of the CDR3: TGTGCCAGCAGTTCGGGACTTATCACAGATACGCAGTATTTT.

There are a few counts of this clonotype. This sequence joins TRBV5-1 and TRBJ2-3; 7 nucleotides align to TRBD2. Germline-derived CDR1 and CDR2 are SGHRS and YFSETQ. With 2 bases clipped from V and 0 bases from J, the junction kept 9 bases outside the gene matches. The CDR3 is made up of 17 amino acids. The CDR3 loop reads CASSFGSGGSSTDTQYF. CDR3 in DNA: TGCGCCAGCAGCTTCGGGTCCGGGGGGTCTAGCACAGATACGCAGTATTTT.

This clonotype was seen repeatedly, ten times or more. This chain uses TRBV4-1 with TRBJ2-5; 9 nucleotides align to TRBD2. Looked up from germline, CDR1 is MGHRA and CDR2 is YSYEKL. The ends lost 4 bases at V and 5 bases at J; junction bases unmatched: 17. CDR3 length: 18 amino acids. Written as DNA, the CDR3 is TGCGCCAGCAGCCCCTTCTCTAGCGGGGTAACGACGGTTGAGACCCAGTACTTC. Its protein product is CASSPFSSGVTTVETQYF.

This clonotype was seen repeatedly, ten times or more. The J gene is TRBJ1-1, the V gene TRBV7-3; D not resolved. The germline gives CDR1 SGHTA, CDR2 FQGTGA. This CDR3 contains 14 residues. V was shortened by 5 bases and J by 0 bases, with 10 bases between the two germline ends. The CDR3 reads CASSPWGMNTEAFF. The CDR3, as DNA: TGTGCCAGCAGCCCCTGGGGTATGAACACTGAAGCTTTCTTT.

This clonotype was counted many times. CDR3 in DNA: TGTGCCAGCAGCCAAGAACTTCCAGATACGCAGTATTTT. Its protein product is CASSQELPDTQYF. The chain uses TRBV4-2 and TRBJ2-3, with D unclear. This CDR3 has 13 amino acids. The ends were cut back, 0 bases at V and 4 bases at J, with 5 bases in the middle. Germline V lookup: CDR1 LGHNA, CDR2 YNFKEQ.

Worth noting for this clonotype: A junction end diverges from the germline sequence, so it may reflect a read error. The gene calls are TRBV12-3 or TRBV12-4 and TRBJ2-2; 9 positions agree with TRBD1. The CDR3 contains 19 residues. The CDR3 is CTSSLTGTGFNLGAGELFF. As DNA, the CDR3 is TGTACCAGCAGTCTTACCGGGACAGGGTTTAATTTAGGCGCCGGGGAGCTGTTTTTT.

This clonotype was recorded many times. This rearrangement joins TRBV25-1 to TRBJ2-7, with no clear D. Trimming took off 1 base at V and 0 bases at J, with 10 bases between the two ends. The CDR3 extends over 15 amino acids. The germline V gene has CDR1 MGHDK and CDR2 SYGVNS. CDR3 nucleotides: TGTGCCAGCAGTGAATCGGCGGTGAGCTCCTACGAGCAGTACTTC. This gives the protein CASSESAVSSYEQYF.

In its sample, this clonotype was seen a few times. This chain joins TRBV7-9 and TRBJ1-6; perhaps TRBD1 as D (5 bases). This CDR3 is built from 15 residues. Germline V gene lookup returns CDR1 SEHNR and CDR2 FQNEAQ (reference sequence). V was clipped by 6 bases and J by 2 bases, with 11 bases between them. CDR3 region: CASRRDSTYNSPLHF. CDR3 coding DNA: TGTGCCAGCAGGCGTGACAGCACCTATAATTCACCCCTCCACTTT. The entire variable domain, with the rest obtained from reference TRBV7-9 and TRBJ1-6, is as follows: DTGVSQNPRHKITKRGQNVTFRCDPISEHNRLYWYRQTLGQGPEFLTYFQNEAQLEKSRLLSDRFSAERPKGSFSTLEIQRTEQGDSAMYLCASRRDSTYNSPLHFGNGTRLTVT.

This clonotype was recorded at least ten times. CDR3 amino acids: CASSLVGTVQETQYF. The CDR3 DNA reads as TGTGCCAGCAGCTTGGTTGGGACAGTGCAAGAGACCCAGTACTTC. The chain is built from TRBV5-4 and TRBJ2-5; 7 nucleotides align to TRBD1. Germline CDR1 and CDR2: SGHNT and YYREEE (reference sequence). Trimming removed 0 bases from V and 2 bases from J; junction bases left unmatched: 4. There are 15 residues in the CDR3.

Ten or more counts support this clonotype. This sequence joins TRBV5-1 and TRBJ1-6; D not resolved. The V and J ends lost 0 bases and 5 bases respectively, with 9 bases between them. This CDR3 contains 15 residues. Germline CDR1 SGHRS, CDR2 YFSETQ. This CDR3 reads CASSLVPVDNSPLHF. Written as DNA, the CDR3 is TGCGCCAGCAGCTTGGTTCCCGTAGATAATTCACCCCTCCACTTT.

The V and J genes are TRBV6-1 and TRBJ1-4; TRBD1 agrees at 7 bases. The CDR3 length is 15 residues. The trim removed 6 bases at V and 6 bases at J, leaving 10 bases unmatched. CDR1 and CDR2 from the germline V gene are MNHNS and SASEGT. CDR3 in amino acids: CASRSQGMIDEKLFF. The CDR3 nucleotides read TGTGCCAGCAGGTCACAGGGGATGATAGATGAAAAACTGTTTTTT.